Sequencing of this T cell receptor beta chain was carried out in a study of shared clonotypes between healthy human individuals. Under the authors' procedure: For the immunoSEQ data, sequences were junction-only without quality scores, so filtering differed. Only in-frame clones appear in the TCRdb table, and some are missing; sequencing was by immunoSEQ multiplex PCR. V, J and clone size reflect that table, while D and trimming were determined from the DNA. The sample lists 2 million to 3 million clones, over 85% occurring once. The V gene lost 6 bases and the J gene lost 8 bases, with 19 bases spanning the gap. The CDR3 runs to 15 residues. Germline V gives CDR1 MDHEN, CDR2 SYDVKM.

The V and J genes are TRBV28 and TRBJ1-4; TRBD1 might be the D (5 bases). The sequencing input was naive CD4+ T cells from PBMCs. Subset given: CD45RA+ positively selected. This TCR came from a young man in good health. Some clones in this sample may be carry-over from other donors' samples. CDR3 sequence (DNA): TGTGCCAGCAGACGAGCTGGGACTTGGGGGGAAAAACTGTTTTTT. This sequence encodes CASRRAGTWGEKLFF.